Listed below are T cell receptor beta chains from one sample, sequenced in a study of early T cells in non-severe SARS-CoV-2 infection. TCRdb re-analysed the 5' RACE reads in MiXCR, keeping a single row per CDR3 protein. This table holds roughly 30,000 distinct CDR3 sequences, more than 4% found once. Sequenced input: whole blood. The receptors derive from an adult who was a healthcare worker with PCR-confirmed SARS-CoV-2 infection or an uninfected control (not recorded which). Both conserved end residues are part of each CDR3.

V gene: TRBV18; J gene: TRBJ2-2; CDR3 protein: CASSPPPSSGELFF
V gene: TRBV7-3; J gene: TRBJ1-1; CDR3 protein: CASSLTLNTEAFF
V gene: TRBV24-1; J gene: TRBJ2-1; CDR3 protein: CATSDFRELYNEQFF
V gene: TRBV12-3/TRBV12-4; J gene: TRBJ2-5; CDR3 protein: CASSSSQRATGTQYF
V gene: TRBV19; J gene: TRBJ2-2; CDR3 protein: CASSMGGSRTGELFF
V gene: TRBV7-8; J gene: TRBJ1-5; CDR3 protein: CASSLGTVGSNQPQHF
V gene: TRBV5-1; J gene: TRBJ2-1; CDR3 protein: CASSSGQGTLYEQFF
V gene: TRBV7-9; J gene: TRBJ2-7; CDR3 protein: CASSRGQAPYEQYF
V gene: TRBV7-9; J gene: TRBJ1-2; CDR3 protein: CAWDPGYRSYTF
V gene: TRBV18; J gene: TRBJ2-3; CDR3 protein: CASSSGPSPDTQYF
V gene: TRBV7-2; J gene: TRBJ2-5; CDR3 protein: CASSSSGGERETQYF
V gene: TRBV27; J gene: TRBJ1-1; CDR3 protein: CASSFDILSEAFF
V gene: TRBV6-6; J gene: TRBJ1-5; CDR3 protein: CASSYTSGTGYSNQPQHF
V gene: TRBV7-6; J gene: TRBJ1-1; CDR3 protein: CASSTPGSGTEAFF
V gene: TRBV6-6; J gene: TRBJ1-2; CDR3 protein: CASSHNTGGAHGYTF
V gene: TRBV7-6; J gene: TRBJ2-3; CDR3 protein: CASSPGQGPTDTQYF
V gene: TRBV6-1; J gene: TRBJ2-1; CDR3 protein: CASSGFYEQFF
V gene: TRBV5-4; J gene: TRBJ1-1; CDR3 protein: CASSLRETGNTEAFF